This TCR beta chain was recorded in a study of identical twins. Study outcomes and limitations: Partly confounded zero-insertion analyses could result from invariant MAIT and iNKT cells. Researchers reported weaker excess twin sharing in beta out-of-frame sequences.

V was clipped by 8 bases and J by 0 bases, with 13 bases between them. This CDR3 is built from 15 residues. This clonotype appeared many times. The antigen is unknown. Template switching added a universal primer binding site, and final cDNA carried unique molecular identifiers. TCRdb ran MiXCR on the 5' RACE reads and lists one entry per CDR3 protein. Among about 100,000 distinct CDR3 sequences listed, 5.9% were seen once. The sample comprised memory T cells sorted from blood. The gene calls are TRBV12-3 or TRBV12-4 and TRBJ2-2; D gene unclear. The clonotype originates from a woman in her 50s in good health. CDR3 residues: CASRRRSSNTGELFF. CDR3 bases: TGTGCCAGCCGAAGGCGGAGTTCGAACACCGGGGAGCTGTTTTTT.